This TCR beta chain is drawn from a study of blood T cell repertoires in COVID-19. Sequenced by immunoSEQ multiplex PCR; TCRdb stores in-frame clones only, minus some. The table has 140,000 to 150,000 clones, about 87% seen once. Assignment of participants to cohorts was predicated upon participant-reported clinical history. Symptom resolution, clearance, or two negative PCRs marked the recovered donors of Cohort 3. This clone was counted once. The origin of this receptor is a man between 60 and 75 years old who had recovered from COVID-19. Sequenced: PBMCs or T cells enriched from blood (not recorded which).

The CDR3: CATFRPGVGEQYF. As DNA, the CDR3 is TGTGCCACCTTCCGGCCAGGGGTGGGGGAGCAGTACTTC. The chain links TRBV2 to TRBJ2-7; maybe TRBD1 (6 bases). Trimming took 10 bases from V and 7 from J, leaving 20 bases between them. The CDR3 extends over 13 amino acids. CDR1 and CDR2 from the germline V gene are SNHLY and FYNNEI.